The next 22 T cell receptor beta chains were all read from a single sample in a study of blood T cell repertoires in COVID-19. This table comes from immunoSEQ multiplex PCR, and its TCRdb copy is limited to in-frame clones, with some not included. The repertoire consists of roughly 150,000 clones, with 65% to 80% occurring once and the leading ten covering about 20%. Sequencing was done on a sample of PBMCs or T cells enriched from blood (not recorded which). These TCRs come from a woman in her 70s in a cohort exposed to, infected with or recovered from COVID-19 (not recorded which).

This clone has a handful of counts. The chain is built from TRBV28 and TRBJ2-7; no clear D gene. The CDR3 spans 14 residues. Trimming removed 1 base from V and 3 bases from J, with 10 bases in between. Germline values: CDR1 MDHEN, CDR2 SYDVKM. The CDR3, as DNA: TGTGCCAGCAGTTTATCGTCAGGTATCTACGAGCAGTACTTC. It yields the protein CASSLSSGIYEQYF.

A single count supports this clone. The V call is TRBV7-2, the J call TRBJ2-2, with D possibly being TRBD1 (6 bases). With 4 bases removed from V and 8 bases from J, the gap between germline ends came to 11 bases. Germline CDR1 SGHTA, CDR2 FQGNSA. The CDR3 extends over 13 amino acids. The CDR3 protein is CASSSRGRGELFF. The CDR3 region has the DNA TGTGCCAGCAGCTCCAGGGGTCGGGGGGAGCTGTTTTTT. Full variable domain (remainder filled in from reference TRBV7-2 and TRBJ2-2): GAGVSQSPSNKVTEKGKDVELRCDPISGHTALYWYRQSLGQGLEFLIYFQGNSAPDKSGLPSDRFSAERTGGSVSTLTIQRTQQEDSAVYLCASSSRGRGELFFGEGSRLTVL.

V gene TRBV11-2 combines with J gene TRBJ2-3, with a possible D match to TRBD2 (6 bases). The ends were cut back, 5 bases at V and 5 bases at J, with 11 bases in the middle. CDR1 and CDR2 from the germline V gene are SGHAT and FQNNGV. This CDR3 is built from 13 residues. In DNA form, the CDR3 reads TGTGCCAGCAGCCACAACGGGGGAGATACGCAGTATTTT. It encodes CASSHNGGDTQYF.

As to this clone: Other nucleotide sequences from this sample produce the same CDR3. The CDR3 reads CASSVGQGTNEKLFF. CDR3 sequence (DNA): TGTGCCAGCAGTGTAGGGCAGGGAACTAATGAAAAACTGTTTTTT. The chain recombines TRBV2 with TRBJ1-4; D may be TRBD1 (5 bases). CDR1 is SNHLY, CDR2 FYNNEI, per germline. The CDR3 consists of 15 residues. V gave up 4 bases and J gave up 1 base, with 10 bases separating them. Together with reference TRBV2 and TRBJ1-4, the CDR3 gives the full variable domain: EPEVTQTPSHQVTQMGQEVILRCVPISNHLYFYWYRQILGQKVEFLVSFYNNEISEKSEIFDDQFSVERPDGSNFTLKIRSTKLEDSAMYFCASSVGQGTNEKLFFGSGTQLSVL.

The chain uses TRBV7-2 and TRBJ2-7; 9 bases fit TRBD2. V was pared by 5 bases and J by 2 bases, with 13 bases of the junction left unmatched. The CDR3 is made up of 17 amino acids. Per germline, CDR1 SGHTA and CDR2 FQGNSA. The CDR3 DNA reads TGTGCCAGCAGCGGGTCTAGCGGGGACACCTTGCCCTACGAGCAGTACTTC. This encodes CASSGSSGDTLPYEQYF.

The chain carries TRBV6-5 and TRBJ1-2; 7 bases line up with TRBD1. Looked up from germline, CDR1 is MNHEY and CDR2 is SVGAGI. The CDR3 loop spans 15 amino acids. Trimming at V came to 5 bases and at J to 3 bases, leaving 9 bases not matched to a gene. CDR3 in amino acids: CASSQSEGGYYGYTF. Written as DNA, the CDR3 is TGTGCCAGCAGTCAATCGGAAGGGGGCTACTATGGCTACACCTTC.

In its sample, this clone was seen a few times. Within the sample, other DNA sequences also encode this same CDR3. The chain joins TRBV5-1 to TRBJ2-5; 7 bases are a match to TRBD1. Germline CDR1 and CDR2: SGHRS and YFSETQ. The CDR3 has 13 residues. V was pared by 0 bases and J by 4 bases, with 0 bases of the junction left unmatched. The CDR3, as DNA: TGCGCCAGCAGCTTGGCAGGGGGAGAGACCCAGTACTTC. This translates into CASSLAGGETQYF.

The CDR3 nucleotides are TGTGCCAGTAGTATTCTAGCGGGAGACTCCTACGAGCAGTACTTC. Protein product: CASSILAGDSYEQYF. This chain joins TRBV11-1 and TRBJ2-7, with 10 bases aligning to TRBD2. The CDR3 has 15 amino acids. CDR1 and CDR2 (germline): SGHAT, FQDESV (reference sequence). The trim removed 9 bases at V and 0 bases at J, leaving 8 bases unmatched.

The chain recombines TRBV28 with TRBJ1-6; unclear D gene. The CDR3 extends over 15 amino acids. Germline CDR1 is MDHEN and CDR2 is SYDVKM. V lost 2 bases to trimming and J lost 5 bases, with 10 bases between them. This CDR3 reads CASSLLNADNSPLHF. The CDR3 region has the DNA TGTGCCAGCAGTTTACTTAACGCGGATAATTCACCCCTCCACTTT.

V usage is TRBV21-1 and J usage is TRBJ2-3; the D call TRBD1 from the table was never checked on the DNA. TRBV21-1 is described as a pseudogene. There are 15 residues in the CDR3. For the CDR3, the DNA is TGTGCCAGCAGCGACCGGGACAGGGCGCTAAATCGGCAGTATTTT. This gives the protein CASSDRDRALNRQYF.

V is TRBV12-3 or TRBV12-4 and J is TRBJ2-5; D may be TRBD1 (6 bases). V lost 4 bases to trimming and J lost 8 bases, with 14 bases between them. There are 13 residues in the CDR3. The CDR3 region is CASSSDSALTQYF. CDR3 in DNA: TGTGCCAGCAGTTCGGACAGTGCTCTAACCCAGTACTTC.

This chain connects TRBV29-1 to TRBJ2-1; D may be TRBD2 (6 bases). The CDR3 is made up of 13 amino acids. CDR1 is SQVTM, CDR2 ANQGSEA, per germline. Deletions cut 4 bases from V and 4 bases from J, with 11 bases between. CDR3 nucleotides: TGCAGCGTTGGCGGGGACTCGTACAATGAGCAGTTCTTC. Translated, it gives CSVGGDSYNEQFF.

In nucleotides, the CDR3 is TGTGCCAGCAGTCGGAACAGGGAAGGTTATGGCTACACCTTC. Protein: CASSRNREGYGYTF. V gene TRBV6-5 combines with J gene TRBJ1-2; maybe TRBD1 (6 bases). This CDR3 comprises 14 residues. Germline CDR1 reads MNHEY; CDR2 reads SVGAGI. Trimming removed 5 bases from V and 5 bases from J, with 15 bases in between.

V usage is TRBV24-1 and J usage is TRBJ2-1; D unclear. Germline loops: CDR1 KGHDR, CDR2 SFDVKD. This CDR3 is built from 14 residues. V shed 1 base and J shed 6 bases, with 9 bases lying between them. CDR3 region: CATSDFFSSNEQFF. Written as DNA, the CDR3 is TGTGCCACCAGTGATTTTTTTAGTTCCAATGAGCAGTTCTTC.

The chain recombines TRBV29-1 with TRBJ2-1; D is perhaps TRBD2 (6 bases). Germline values: CDR1 SQVTM, CDR2 ANQGSEA. There are 14 residues in the CDR3. V lost 7 bases and J lost 2, with 15 bases in between. In DNA, the CDR3 is TGCAGCGCTCTACTAGCCATACCCTACAATGAGCAGTTCTTC. This gives the protein CSALLAIPYNEQFF.

The chain links TRBV4-1 to TRBJ1-1, with D tentatively TRBD1 (5 bases). Trimming took 4 bases from V and 3 from J, leaving 12 bases between them. In germline, CDR1 is MGHRA, CDR2 YSYEKL. This CDR3 contains 14 residues. The CDR3 reads CASSLLTDDTEAFF. The CDR3 region has the DNA TGCGCCAGCAGCCTCCTGACAGACGACACTGAAGCTTTCTTT.

V and J are TRBV20-1 and TRBJ2-1; D gene ambiguous. The CDR3 runs 11 residues. Germline V CDR1 and CDR2: DFQATT, SNEGSKA (reference sequence). Trimming stripped 3 bases from V and 6 bases from J, with 6 bases between. CDR3 in DNA: TGCAGTGCTAGGCGGCGCAATGAGCAGTTCTTC. As protein: CSARRRNEQFF.

The chain carries TRBV6-5 and TRBJ1-6; D gene ambiguous. In germline, CDR1 is MNHEY, CDR2 SVGAGI. The ends were cut back, 6 bases at V and 17 bases at J, with 17 bases in the middle. This CDR3 comprises 12 residues. The DNA of the CDR3 is TGTGCCAGCAGCCCACGAGGGCCCCCGTTCCACTTT. Residues: CASSPRGPPFHF.

The rearrangement links TRBV28 to TRBJ2-7; 12 positions agree with TRBD2. Germline V gene sequence: CDR1 MDHEN, CDR2 SYDVKM. The ends lost 5 bases at V and 6 bases at J; junction bases unmatched: 8. CDR3 size: 15 residues. In DNA form, the CDR3 reads TGTGCCAGCAGTAGTCCGGGACTAGCGGGTGTCGAGCAGTACTTC. Translating gives CASSSPGLAGVEQYF.

In this sample, this clone turned up once. V usage is TRBV7-8 and J usage is TRBJ1-4, with TRBD1 matching 8 bases. After removal of 0 bases from V and 4 bases from J, the junction contained 13 bases not matched to a gene. The V gene's germline CDR1 is SGHVS and CDR2 FQNEAQ. This CDR3 is built from 19 residues. The CDR3 region has the DNA TGTGCCAGCAGCTTAGCGCTTAGAGGCAGGGGGCAGCTTAATGAAAAACTGTTTTTT. Translating gives CASSLALRGRGQLNEKLFF.

This clone appeared a few times. The genes are TRBV28 and TRBJ2-3; 9 nucleotides agree with TRBD1. The CDR3 extends over 16 amino acids. The germline gives CDR1 MDHEN, CDR2 SYDVKM. The V segment lost 8 bases and the J segment 5 bases; nucleotides outside the gene matches: 14. The CDR3 DNA reads TGTGCCAGCCAAGGCGCTTCCGGGACAGGGCAAGATACGCAGTATTTT. Encoded protein: CASQGASGTGQDTQYF.

This clone was seen more than once but under ten times. The CDR3 region has the DNA TGTGCCAGCAGTTACGGAGGTACGGGGCAGCCCCAGCATTTT. Protein sequence: CASSYGGTGQPQHF. The chain combines TRBV6-2 or TRBV6-3 with TRBJ1-5; D is undetermined. The CDR3 totals 14 residues. V was shortened by 2 bases and J by 7 bases, with 12 bases between the two germline ends. Germline lookup yields CDR1 MNHEY and CDR2 SVGEGT.